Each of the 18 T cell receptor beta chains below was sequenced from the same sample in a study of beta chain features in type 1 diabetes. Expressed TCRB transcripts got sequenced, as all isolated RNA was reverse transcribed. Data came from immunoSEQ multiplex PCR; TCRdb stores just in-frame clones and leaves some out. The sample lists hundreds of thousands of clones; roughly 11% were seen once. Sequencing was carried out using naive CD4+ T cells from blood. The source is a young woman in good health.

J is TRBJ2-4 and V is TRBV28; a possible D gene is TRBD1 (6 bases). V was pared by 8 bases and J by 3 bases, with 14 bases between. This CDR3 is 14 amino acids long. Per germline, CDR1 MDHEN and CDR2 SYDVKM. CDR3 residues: CASGLGGGKNIQYF. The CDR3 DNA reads TGTGCCAGCGGATTAGGGGGTGGCAAAAACATTCAGTACTTC. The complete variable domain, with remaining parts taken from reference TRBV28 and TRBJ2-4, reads DVKVTQSSRYLVKRTGEKVFLECVQDMDHENMFWYRQDPGLGLRLIYFSYDVKMKEKGDIPEGYSVSREKKERFSLILESASTNQTSMYLCASGLGGGKNIQYFGAGTRLSVL.

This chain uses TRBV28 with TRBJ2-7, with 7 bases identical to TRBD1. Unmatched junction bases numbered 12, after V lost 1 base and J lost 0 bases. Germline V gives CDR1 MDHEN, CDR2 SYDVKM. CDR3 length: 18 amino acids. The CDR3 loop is CASSLSPIRGSPSYEQYF. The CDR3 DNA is TGTGCCAGCAGTTTATCCCCCATCAGGGGGAGCCCCTCCTACGAGCAGTACTTC.

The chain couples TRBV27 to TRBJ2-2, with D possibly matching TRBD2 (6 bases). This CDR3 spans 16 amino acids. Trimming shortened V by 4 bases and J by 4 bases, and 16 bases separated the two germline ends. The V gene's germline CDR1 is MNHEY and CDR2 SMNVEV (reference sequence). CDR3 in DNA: TGTGCCAGCAGTTCCAGACTAGTTAAGTTCACCGGGGAGCTGTTTTTT. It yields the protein CASSSRLVKFTGELFF.

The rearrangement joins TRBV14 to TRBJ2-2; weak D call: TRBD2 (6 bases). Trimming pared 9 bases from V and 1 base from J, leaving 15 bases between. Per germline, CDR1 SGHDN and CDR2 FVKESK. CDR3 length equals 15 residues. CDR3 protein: CARPRGAGNTGELFF. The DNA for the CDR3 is TGTGCCAGACCGCGGGGAGCAGGGAACACCGGGGAGCTGTTTTTT. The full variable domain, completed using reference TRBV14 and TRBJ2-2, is EAGVTQFPSHSVIEKGQTVTLRCDPISGHDNLYWYRRVMGKEIKFLLHFVKESKQDESGMPNNRFLAERTGGTYSTLKVQPAELEDSGVYFCARPRGAGNTGELFFGEGSRLTVL.

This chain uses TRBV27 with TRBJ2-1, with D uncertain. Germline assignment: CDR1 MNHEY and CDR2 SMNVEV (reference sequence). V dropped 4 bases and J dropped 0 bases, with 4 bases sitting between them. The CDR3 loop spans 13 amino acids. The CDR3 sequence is CASSYSSYNEQFF. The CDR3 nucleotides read TGTGCCAGCAGTTACAGCTCCTACAATGAGCAGTTCTTC.

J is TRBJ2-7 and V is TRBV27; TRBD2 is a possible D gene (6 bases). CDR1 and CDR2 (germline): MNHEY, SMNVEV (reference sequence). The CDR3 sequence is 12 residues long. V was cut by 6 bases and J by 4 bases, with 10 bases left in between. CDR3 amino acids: CASRGGAYEQYF. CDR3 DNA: TGTGCCAGCAGGGGCGGGGCATACGAGCAGTACTTC.

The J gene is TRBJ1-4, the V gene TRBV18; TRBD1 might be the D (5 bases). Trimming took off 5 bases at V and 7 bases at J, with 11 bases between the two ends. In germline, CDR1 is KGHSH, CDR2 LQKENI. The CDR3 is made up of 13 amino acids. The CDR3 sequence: CASSSMGGEKLFF. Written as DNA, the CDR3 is TGTGCCAGCTCATCAATGGGGGGTGAAAAACTGTTTTTT.

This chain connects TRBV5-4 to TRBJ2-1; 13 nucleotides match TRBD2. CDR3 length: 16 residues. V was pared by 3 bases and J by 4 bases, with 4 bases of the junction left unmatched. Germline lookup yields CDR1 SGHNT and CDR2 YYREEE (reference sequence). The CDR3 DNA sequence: TGTGCCAGCAGCTCACCGGGACTAGCGGGGTACAATGAGCAGTTCTTC. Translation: CASSSPGLAGYNEQFF.

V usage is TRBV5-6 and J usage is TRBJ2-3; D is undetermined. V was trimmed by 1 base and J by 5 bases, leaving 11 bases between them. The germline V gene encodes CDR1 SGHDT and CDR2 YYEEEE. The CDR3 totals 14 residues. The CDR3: CASSLYSPGDTQYF. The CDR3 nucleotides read TGTGCCAGCAGCTTGTACTCCCCGGGAGATACGCAGTATTTT. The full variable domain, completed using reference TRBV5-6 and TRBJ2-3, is DAGVTQSPTHLIKTRGQQVTLRCSPKSGHDTVSWYQQALGQGPQFIFQYYEEEERQRGNFPDRFSGHQFPNYSSELNVNALLLGDSALYLCASSLYSPGDTQYFGPGTRLTVL.

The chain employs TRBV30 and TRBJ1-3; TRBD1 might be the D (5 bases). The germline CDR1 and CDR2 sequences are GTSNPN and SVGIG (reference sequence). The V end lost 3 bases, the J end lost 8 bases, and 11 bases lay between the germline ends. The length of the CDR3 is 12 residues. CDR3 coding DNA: TGTGCCTGGAGCGGACACACCGACACCATATATTTT. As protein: CAWSGHTDTIYF.

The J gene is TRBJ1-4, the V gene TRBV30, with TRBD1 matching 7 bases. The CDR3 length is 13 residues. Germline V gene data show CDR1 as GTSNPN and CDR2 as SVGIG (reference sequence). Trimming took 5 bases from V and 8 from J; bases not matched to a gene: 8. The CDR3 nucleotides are TGTGCCTGGGGGACAGCTGGGGGGGAAAAACTGTTTTTT. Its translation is CAWGTAGGEKLFF.

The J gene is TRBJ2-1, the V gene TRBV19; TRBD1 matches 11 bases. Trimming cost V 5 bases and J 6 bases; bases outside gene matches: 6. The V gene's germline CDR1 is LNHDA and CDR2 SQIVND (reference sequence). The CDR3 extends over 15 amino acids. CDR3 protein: CASSPPGTGGNEQFF. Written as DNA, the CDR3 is TGTGCCAGTAGTCCACCCGGGACAGGGGGCAATGAGCAGTTCTTC.

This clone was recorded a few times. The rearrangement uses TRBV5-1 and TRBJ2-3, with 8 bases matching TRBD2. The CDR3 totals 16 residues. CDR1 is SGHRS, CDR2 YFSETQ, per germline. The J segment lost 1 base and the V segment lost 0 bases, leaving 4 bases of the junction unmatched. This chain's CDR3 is CASSLVVGLGTDTQYF. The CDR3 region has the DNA TGCGCCAGCAGCTTGGTTGTGGGACTAGGCACAGATACGCAGTATTTT.

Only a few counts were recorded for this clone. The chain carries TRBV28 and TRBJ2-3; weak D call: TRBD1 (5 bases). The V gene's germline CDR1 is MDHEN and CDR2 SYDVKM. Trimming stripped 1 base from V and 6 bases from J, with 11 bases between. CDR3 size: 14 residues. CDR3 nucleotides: TGTGCCAGCAGTTTATTGGGGCAGTCCGATACGCAGTATTTT. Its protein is CASSLLGQSDTQYF.

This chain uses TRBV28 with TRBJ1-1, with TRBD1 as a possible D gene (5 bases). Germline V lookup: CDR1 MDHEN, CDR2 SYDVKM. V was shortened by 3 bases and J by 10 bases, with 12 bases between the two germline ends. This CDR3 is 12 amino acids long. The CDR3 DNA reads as TGTGCCAGCAGTTTCCAGGGTTCTTCAGCTTTCTTT. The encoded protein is CASSFQGSSAFF. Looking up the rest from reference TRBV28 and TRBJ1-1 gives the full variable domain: DVKVTQSSRYLVKRTGEKVFLECVQDMDHENMFWYRQDPGLGLRLIYFSYDVKMKEKGDIPEGYSVSREKKERFSLILESASTNQTSMYLCASSFQGSSAFFGQGTRLTVV.

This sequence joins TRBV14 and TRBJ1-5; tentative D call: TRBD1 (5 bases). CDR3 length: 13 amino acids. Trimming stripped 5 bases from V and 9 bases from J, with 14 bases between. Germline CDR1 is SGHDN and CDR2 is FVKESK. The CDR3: CASSSGTGWPQHF. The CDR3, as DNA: TGTGCCAGCAGCTCTGGTACAGGATGGCCCCAGCATTTT.

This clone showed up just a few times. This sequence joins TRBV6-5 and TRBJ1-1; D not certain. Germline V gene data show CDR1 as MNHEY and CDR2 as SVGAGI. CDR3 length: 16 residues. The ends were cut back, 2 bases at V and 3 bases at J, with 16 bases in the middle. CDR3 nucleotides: TGTGCCAGCAGTTACGGGAGCAGTCCGAGGGACACTGAAGCTTTCTTT. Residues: CASSYGSSPRDTEAFF.

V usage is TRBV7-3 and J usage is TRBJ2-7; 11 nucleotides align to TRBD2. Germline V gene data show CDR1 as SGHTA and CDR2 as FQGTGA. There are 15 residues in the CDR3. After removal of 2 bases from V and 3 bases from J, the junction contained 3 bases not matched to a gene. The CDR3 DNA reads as TGTGCCAGCAGCTTAGATCTAGCGGGAGGCTACGAGCAGTACTTC. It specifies CASSLDLAGGYEQYF.